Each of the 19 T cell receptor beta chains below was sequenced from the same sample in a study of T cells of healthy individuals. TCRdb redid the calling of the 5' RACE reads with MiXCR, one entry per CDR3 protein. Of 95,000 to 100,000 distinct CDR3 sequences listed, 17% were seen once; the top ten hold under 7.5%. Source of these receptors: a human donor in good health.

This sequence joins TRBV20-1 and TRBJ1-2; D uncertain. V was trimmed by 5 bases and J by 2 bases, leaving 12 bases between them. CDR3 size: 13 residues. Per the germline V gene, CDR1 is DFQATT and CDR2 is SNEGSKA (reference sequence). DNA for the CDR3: TGCAGTGCTGGGCAGGAAAAGAACTATGGCTACACCTTC. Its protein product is CSAGQEKNYGYTF.

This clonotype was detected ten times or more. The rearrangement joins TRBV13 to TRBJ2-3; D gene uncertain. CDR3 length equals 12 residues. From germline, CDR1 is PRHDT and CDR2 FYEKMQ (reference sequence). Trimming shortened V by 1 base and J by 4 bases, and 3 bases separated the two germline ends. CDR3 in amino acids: CASSLAADTQYF. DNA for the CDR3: TGTGCCAGCAGCTTAGCGGCAGATACGCAGTATTTT.

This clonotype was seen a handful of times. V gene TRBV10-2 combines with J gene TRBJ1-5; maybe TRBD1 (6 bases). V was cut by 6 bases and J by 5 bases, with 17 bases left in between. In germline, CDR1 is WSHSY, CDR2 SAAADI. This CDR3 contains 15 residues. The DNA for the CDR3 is TGCGCCAGCAGCAGGACAGAAGGGGGGTATCAGCCCCAGCATTTT. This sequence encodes CASSRTEGGYQPQHF.

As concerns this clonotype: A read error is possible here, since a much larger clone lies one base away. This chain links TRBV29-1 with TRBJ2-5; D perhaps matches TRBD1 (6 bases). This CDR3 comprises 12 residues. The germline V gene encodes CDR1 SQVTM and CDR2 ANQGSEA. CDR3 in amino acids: CSVDTGPKTEYF. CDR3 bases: TGCAGCGTTGATACAGGGCCGAAGACCGAGTACTTC.

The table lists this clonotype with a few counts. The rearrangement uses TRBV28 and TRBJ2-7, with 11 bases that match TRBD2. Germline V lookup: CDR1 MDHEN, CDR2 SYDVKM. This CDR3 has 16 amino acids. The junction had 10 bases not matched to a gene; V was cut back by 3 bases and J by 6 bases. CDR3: CASSFTRVLAGGEQYF. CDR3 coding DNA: TGTGCCAGCAGTTTTACCAGGGTGCTAGCGGGAGGCGAGCAGTACTTC.

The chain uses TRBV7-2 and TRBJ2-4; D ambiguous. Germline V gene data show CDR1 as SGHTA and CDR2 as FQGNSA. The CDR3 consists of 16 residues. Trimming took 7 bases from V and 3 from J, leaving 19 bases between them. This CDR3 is CASTQSFFGDKNIQYF. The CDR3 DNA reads TGTGCCAGCACCCAATCCTTTTTTGGGGACAAAAACATTCAGTACTTC.

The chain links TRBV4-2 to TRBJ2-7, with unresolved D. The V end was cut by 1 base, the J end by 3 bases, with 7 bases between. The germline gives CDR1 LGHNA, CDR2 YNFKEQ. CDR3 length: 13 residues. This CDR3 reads CASSQGDRYEQYF. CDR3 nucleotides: TGTGCCAGCAGCCAAGGTGATCGCTACGAGCAGTACTTC.

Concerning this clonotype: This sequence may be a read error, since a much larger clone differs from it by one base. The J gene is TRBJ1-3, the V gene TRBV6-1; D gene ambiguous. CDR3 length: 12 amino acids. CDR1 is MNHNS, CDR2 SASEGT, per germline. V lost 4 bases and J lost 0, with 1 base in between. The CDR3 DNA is TGTGCCAGCAGTGTCTCTGGAAACACCATATATTTT. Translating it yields CASSVSGNTIYF.

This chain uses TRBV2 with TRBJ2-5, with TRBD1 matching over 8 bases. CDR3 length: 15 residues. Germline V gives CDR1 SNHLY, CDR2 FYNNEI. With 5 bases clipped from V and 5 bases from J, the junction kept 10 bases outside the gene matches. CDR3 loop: CASSLDRGVGETQYF. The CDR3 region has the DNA TGTGCCAGCAGTCTCGACAGGGGTGTCGGGGAGACCCAGTACTTC.

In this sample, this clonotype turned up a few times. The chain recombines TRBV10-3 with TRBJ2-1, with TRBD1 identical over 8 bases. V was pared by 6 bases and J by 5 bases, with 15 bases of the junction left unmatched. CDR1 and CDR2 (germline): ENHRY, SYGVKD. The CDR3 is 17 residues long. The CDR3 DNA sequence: TGTGCCATCAGCCAGATGGGGACAGGTGTTAGGAACAATGAGCAGTTCTTC. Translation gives CAISQMGTGVRNNEQFF.

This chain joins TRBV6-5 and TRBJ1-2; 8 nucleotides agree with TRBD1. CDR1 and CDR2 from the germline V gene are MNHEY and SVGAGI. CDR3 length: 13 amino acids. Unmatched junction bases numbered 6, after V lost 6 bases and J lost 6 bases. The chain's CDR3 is CASRATGANGYTF. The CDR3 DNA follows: TGTGCCAGCAGAGCGACAGGGGCCAATGGCTACACCTTC.

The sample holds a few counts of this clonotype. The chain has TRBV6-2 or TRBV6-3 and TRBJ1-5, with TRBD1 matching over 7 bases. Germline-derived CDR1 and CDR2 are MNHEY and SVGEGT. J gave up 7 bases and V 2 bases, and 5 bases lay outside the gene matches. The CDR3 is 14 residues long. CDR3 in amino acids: CASSYAGGGQPQHF. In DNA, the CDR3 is TGTGCCAGCAGTTACGCAGGGGGAGGACAGCCCCAGCATTTT.

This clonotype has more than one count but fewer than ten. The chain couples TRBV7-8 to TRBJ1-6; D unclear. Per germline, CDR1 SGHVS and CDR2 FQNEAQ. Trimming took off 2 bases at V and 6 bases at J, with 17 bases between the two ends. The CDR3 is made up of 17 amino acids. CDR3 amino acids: CASSLRGYRPGNSPLHF. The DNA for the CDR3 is TGTGCCAGCAGCTTACGGGGTTATCGGCCTGGTAATTCACCCCTCCACTTT. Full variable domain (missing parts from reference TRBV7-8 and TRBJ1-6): GAGVSQSPRYKVAKRGQDVALRCDPISGHVSLFWYQQALGQGPEFLTYFQNEAQLDKSGLPSDRFFAERPEGSVSTLKIQRTQQEDSAVYLCASSLRGYRPGNSPLHFGNGTRLTVT.

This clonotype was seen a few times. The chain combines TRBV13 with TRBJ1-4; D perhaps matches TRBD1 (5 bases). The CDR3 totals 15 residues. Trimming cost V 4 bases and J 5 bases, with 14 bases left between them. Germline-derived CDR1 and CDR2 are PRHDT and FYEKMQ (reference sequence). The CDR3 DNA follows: TGTGCCAGCAGCTCCATGACAGTTAGAAATGAAAAACTGTTTTTT. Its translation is CASSSMTVRNEKLFF.

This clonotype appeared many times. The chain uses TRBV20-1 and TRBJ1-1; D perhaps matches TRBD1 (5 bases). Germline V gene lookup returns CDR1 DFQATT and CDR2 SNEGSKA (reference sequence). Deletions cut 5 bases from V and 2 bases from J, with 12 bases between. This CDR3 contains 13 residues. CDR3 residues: CSALRDPNTEAFF. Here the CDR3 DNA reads TGCAGTGCTCTTAGGGACCCAAACACTGAAGCTTTCTTT.

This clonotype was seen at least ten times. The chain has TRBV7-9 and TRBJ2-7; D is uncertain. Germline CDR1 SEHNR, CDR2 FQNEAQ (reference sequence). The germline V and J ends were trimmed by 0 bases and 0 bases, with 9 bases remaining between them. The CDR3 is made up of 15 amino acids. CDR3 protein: CASSLAGPSSYEQYF. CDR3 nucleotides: TGTGCCAGCAGCTTAGCGGGCCCAAGCTCCTACGAGCAGTACTTC.

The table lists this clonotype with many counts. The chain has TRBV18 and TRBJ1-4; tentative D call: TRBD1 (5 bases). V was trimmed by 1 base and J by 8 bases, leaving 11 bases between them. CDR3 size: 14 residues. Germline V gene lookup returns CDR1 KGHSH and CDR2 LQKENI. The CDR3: CASSPRQGIEKLFF. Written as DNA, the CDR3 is TGTGCCAGCTCACCACGCCAGGGAATAGAAAAACTGTTTTTT.

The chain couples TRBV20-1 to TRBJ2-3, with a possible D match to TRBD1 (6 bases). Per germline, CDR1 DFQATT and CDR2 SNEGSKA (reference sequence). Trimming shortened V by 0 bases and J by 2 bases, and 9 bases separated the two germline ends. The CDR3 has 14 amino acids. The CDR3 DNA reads TGCAGTGCTAGAGATAGGGGACACACAGATACGCAGTATTTT. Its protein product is CSARDRGHTDTQYF.

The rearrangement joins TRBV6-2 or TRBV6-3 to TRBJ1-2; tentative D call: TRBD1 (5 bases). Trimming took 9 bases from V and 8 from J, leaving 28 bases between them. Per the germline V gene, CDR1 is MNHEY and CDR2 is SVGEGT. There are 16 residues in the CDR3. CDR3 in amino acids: CASQSYGAGARLGYTF. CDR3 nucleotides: TGTGCCAGTCAAAGTTACGGTGCCGGGGCCAGGCTGGGCTACACCTTC.